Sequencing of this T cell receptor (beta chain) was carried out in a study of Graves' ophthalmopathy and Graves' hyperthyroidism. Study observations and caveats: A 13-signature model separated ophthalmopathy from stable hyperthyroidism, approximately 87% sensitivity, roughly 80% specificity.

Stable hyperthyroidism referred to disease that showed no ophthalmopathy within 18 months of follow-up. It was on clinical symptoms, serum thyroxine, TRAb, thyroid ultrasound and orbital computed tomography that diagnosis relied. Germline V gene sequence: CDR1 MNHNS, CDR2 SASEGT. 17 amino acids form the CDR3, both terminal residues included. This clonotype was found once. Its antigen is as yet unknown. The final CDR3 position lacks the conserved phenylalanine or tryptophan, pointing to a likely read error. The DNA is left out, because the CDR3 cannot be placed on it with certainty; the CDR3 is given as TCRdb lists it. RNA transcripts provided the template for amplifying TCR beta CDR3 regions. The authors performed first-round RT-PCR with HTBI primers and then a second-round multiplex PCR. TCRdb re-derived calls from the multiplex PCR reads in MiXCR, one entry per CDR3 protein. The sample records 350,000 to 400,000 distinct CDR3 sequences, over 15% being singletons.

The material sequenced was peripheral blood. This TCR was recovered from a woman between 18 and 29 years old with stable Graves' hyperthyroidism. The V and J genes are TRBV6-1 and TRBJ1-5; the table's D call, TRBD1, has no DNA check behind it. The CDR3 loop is CASRPRGSLVSNQPQRL.